This T cell receptor beta chain derives from a study of T-cell reconstitution after alpha-beta-depleted transplantation in children. Preparation of the TCRbeta library used unique molecular identifiers. TCRdb re-derived calls from the PCR reads in MiXCR, one entry per CDR3 protein. Of hundreds of thousands of distinct CDR3 sequences listed, 15% to 20% are singletons. V lost 4 bases and J lost 8, with 8 bases in between. The CDR3 is 11 amino acids. CDR1 LNHNV and CDR2 YYDKDF come from the germline V gene (reference sequence). The sample here was PBMCs from the stem cell graft donor, taken from the stem cell graft. V gene TRBV15 combines with J gene TRBJ1-1; D is uncertain. The TCR was taken from a human donor who donated a stem cell graft to a child with acute myeloid leukemia. Here the CDR3 reads CATSTNYEAFF. The CDR3 nucleotides are TGTGCCACCAGCACCAATTACGAAGCTTTCTTT.